This T cell receptor beta chain is drawn from a study of cytomegalovirus exposure and HLA in healthy donors. Study-wide findings and caveats: Indistinguishable V segments, including TRBV6-2 and TRBV6-3, were excluded.

A note on this clone: Its antigen remains unidentified.

PCR amplification relied on 60 Vbeta primers (plus 13 Jbeta primers). Profiled with immunoSEQ multiplex PCR; TCRdb holds only in-frame clones, not every one. The data show roughly 92,000 clones, 80% seen once. CDR1 and CDR2 from the germline V gene are LNHDA and SQIVND (reference sequence). The CDR3 extends over 13 amino acids. Trimming shortened V by 9 bases and J by 6 bases, and 17 bases separated the two germline ends. The source material was PBMCs. The chain is built from TRBV19 and TRBJ2-5; maybe TRBD2 (5 bases). The receptor's source is a woman aged 50 to 60 in good health and CMV-seropositive. The CDR3 coding sequence is TGTGCCAGCTCGGACCGGGGTAAAAAGACCCAGTACTTC. This gives the protein CASSDRGKKTQYF. Full variable domain (outside the CDR3, taken from reference TRBV19 and TRBJ2-5): DGGITQSPKYLFRKEGQNVTLSCEQNLNHDAMYWYRQDPGQGLRLIYYSQIVNDFQKGDIAEGYSVSREKKESFPLTVTSAQKNPTAFYLCASSDRGKKTQYFGPGTRLLVL.